These 18 T cell receptor beta chains originate from one sample sequenced in a study of Ad26.COV2.S vaccination and SARS-CoV-2 variants. Sequencing used immunoSEQ multiplex PCR; TCRdb keeps in-frame clones, though not all of them. The sample lists roughly 680,000 clones, about 90% occurring once. The sample's treatment: 15 to 20 received Ad26.COV2.S at low or high dose, single or two shots; 5 received placebo; per-sample allocation not given. Following the first vaccine or placebo injection, samples were taken on day 63. The sequences come from peripheral blood, collected in a trial of Ad26.COV2.S vaccine versus placebo. These receptors all stem from a person aged 18-60 years who received the Ad26.COV2.S COVID-19 vaccine or a placebo.

The chain has TRBV6-2 or TRBV6-3 and TRBJ1-1; TRBD1 aligns across 10 bases. Germline CDR1 reads MNHEY; CDR2 reads SVGEGT. V lost 6 bases and J lost 7; bases outside the gene matches: 8. The CDR3 consists of 14 residues. The CDR3, as DNA: TGTGCCAGCAGACCTCTGGACAGGGGGGGTGAAGCTTTCTTT. As protein: CASRPLDRGGEAFF.

The rearrangement joins TRBV18 to TRBJ2-7, with 10 bases aligning to TRBD2. J gave up 6 bases and V 3 bases, and 8 bases lay outside the gene matches. This CDR3 contains 15 residues. Germline V CDR1 and CDR2: KGHSH, LQKENI. CDR3 bases: TGTGCCAGCTCACCCACGATAGCGGGAGGTCCCGAGCAGTACTTC. Residues: CASSPTIAGGPEQYF. The complete variable domain, with remaining parts taken from reference TRBV18 and TRBJ2-7, reads NAGVMQNPRHLVRRRGQEARLRCSPMKGHSHVYWYRQLPEEGLKFMVYLQKENIIDESGMPKERFSAEFPKEGPSILRIQQVVRGDSAAYFCASSPTIAGGPEQYFGPGTRLTVT.

The chain combines TRBV4-1 with TRBJ2-1, with 8 bases matching TRBD2. Trimming took 3 bases from V and 8 from J; bases not matched to a gene: 9. Germline V gives CDR1 MGHRA, CDR2 YSYEKL. The CDR3 runs 15 residues. CDR3 in DNA: TGCGCCAGCAGCCAGGAAAGCGGGGGTTTCTATGAGCAGTTCTTC. Residues: CASSQESGGFYEQFF.

The chain carries TRBV6-5 and TRBJ2-7, with 7 positions matching TRBD2. Germline V CDR1 and CDR2: MNHEY, SVGAGI. V shed 8 bases, J shed 2 bases, and the junction held 6 bases outside the gene matches. The CDR3 totals 13 residues. CDR3 nucleotide sequence: TGTGCCAGCGGCCTAGCGGTGACCTACGAGCAGTACTTC. Protein sequence: CASGLAVTYEQYF.

In its sample, this clone was seen a few times. This rearrangement joins TRBV29-1 to TRBJ1-2, with 10 bases matching TRBD1. V lost 5 bases, J lost 8 bases, and 11 bases stayed unmatched. This CDR3 is 14 amino acids long. Germline CDR1 and CDR2: SQVTM and ANQGSEA. CDR3: CSVYSPGTGDGYTF. In nucleotides, the CDR3 is TGCAGCGTTTATAGCCCCGGGACAGGGGACGGCTACACCTTC.

This chain connects TRBV7-9 to TRBJ1-2; the D is unclear. CDR3 length: 15 residues. Trimming cost V 1 base and J 8 bases, with 17 bases left between them. Germline V gene sequence: CDR1 SEHNR, CDR2 FQNEAQ (reference sequence). The DNA for the CDR3 is TGTGCCAGCAGCTTAGGGCACACCTATGCCCACGGCTACACCTTC. It translates to CASSLGHTYAHGYTF.

The chain links TRBV12-3 or TRBV12-4 to TRBJ1-2; the D gene is possibly TRBD1 (5 bases). The CDR3 contains 13 residues. The germline V and J ends were trimmed by 5 bases and 7 bases, with 14 bases remaining between them. The CDR3 DNA sequence: TGTGCCAGCAGTCATGACAGAAGGGGTGGCTACACCTTC. It is translated as CASSHDRRGGYTF.

The chain recombines TRBV27 with TRBJ1-2, with TRBD1 matching over 8 bases. The CDR3 spans 17 residues. V lost 3 bases and J lost 1; bases outside the gene matches: 10. CDR1 MNHEY and CDR2 SMNVEV come from the germline V gene (reference sequence). The CDR3 region is CASSFDVGTGVNYGYTF. Written as DNA, the CDR3 is TGTGCCAGCAGTTTTGACGTTGGGACAGGAGTTAACTATGGCTACACCTTC.

V gene TRBV30 combines with J gene TRBJ2-7; D is unclear. Trimming took 4 bases from V and 1 from J, leaving 17 bases between them. This CDR3 spans 15 amino acids. In germline, CDR1 is GTSNPN, CDR2 SVGIG (reference sequence). The CDR3 DNA reads TGTGCCTGGACAAAACCCGGAAAGAGGTCCTACGAGCAGTACTTC. It yields the protein CAWTKPGKRSYEQYF.

This clone was recorded once. J is TRBJ2-2 and V is TRBV19; D is perhaps TRBD2 (6 bases). The CDR3 sequence is 16 residues long. CDR1 and CDR2 from the germline V gene are LNHDA and SQIVND (reference sequence). V lost 7 bases and J lost 6, with 21 bases in between. The CDR3 nucleotides read TGTGCCAGTATTGCCCCCGGCGGGGCCGGGGCCGGGGAGCTGTTTTTT. Protein sequence: CASIAPGGAGAGELFF.

The gene calls are TRBV3-1 (or the pseudogene TRBV3-2) and TRBJ2-6; no clear D gene. The CDR3 runs 14 residues. Trimming pared 2 bases from V and 0 bases from J, leaving 2 bases between. Per germline, CDR1 LGHDT and CDR2 YNNKEL (reference sequence). In DNA, the CDR3 is TGTGCCAGCAGCCAAAACTCTGGGGCCAACGTCCTGACTTTC. Translation gives CASSQNSGANVLTF.

The CDR3 loop reads CASSSRLIQETQYF. The CDR3 bases are TGTGCCAGCAGCTCAAGGTTGATCCAAGAGACCCAGTACTTC. The chain carries TRBV7-2 and TRBJ2-5, with unresolved D. This CDR3 spans 14 amino acids. Deletions cut 4 bases from V and 1 base from J, with 10 bases between. Germline V lookup: CDR1 SGHTA, CDR2 FQGNSA.

The genes are TRBV7-8 and TRBJ1-3; D unclear. CDR1 SGHVS and CDR2 FQNEAQ come from the germline V gene. Trimming stripped 1 base from V and 0 bases from J, with 10 bases between. This CDR3 is built from 16 residues. CDR3 sequence reads: CASSLDGPYSGNTIYF. CDR3 DNA: TGTGCCAGCAGCTTAGACGGACCTTACTCTGGAAACACCATATATTTT.

The rearrangement links TRBV20-1 to TRBJ1-1; D is unclear. The CDR3 sequence is 12 residues long. V lost 3 bases to trimming and J lost 1 base, with 6 bases between them. CDR1 is DFQATT, CDR2 SNEGSKA, per germline (reference sequence). CDR3 sequence: CSASRGNTEAFF. The CDR3, as DNA: TGCAGTGCTAGTCGCGGGAACACTGAAGCTTTCTTT.

The V and J genes are TRBV9 and TRBJ2-5; tentative D call: TRBD2 (6 bases). V lost 1 base and J lost 5, with 12 bases in between. Germline values: CDR1 SGDLS, CDR2 YYNGEE. The CDR3 sequence is 14 residues long. The CDR3: CASSVTGVGETQYF. The CDR3 nucleotides read TGTGCCAGCAGCGTAACGGGAGTCGGGGAGACCCAGTACTTC.

This chain connects TRBV4-2 to TRBJ1-5, with D unresolved. The CDR3 has 16 residues. Trimming shortened V by 1 base and J by 11 bases, and 21 bases separated the two germline ends. The germline V gene encodes CDR1 LGHNA and CDR2 YNFKEQ. In nucleotides, the CDR3 is TGTGCCAGCAGCCAAGTGGCTAGGGATCCGTCGGAGGCCCAGCATTTT. Its translation: CASSQVARDPSEAQHF.

This clone was seen only a few times. The chain links TRBV10-1 to TRBJ1-6, with D possibly being TRBD1 (5 bases). Trimming shortened V by 1 base and J by 8 bases, and 12 bases separated the two germline ends. The germline CDR1 and CDR2 sequences are WNHNN and SYGVQD (reference sequence). The CDR3 extends over 15 amino acids. CDR3 amino acids: CASSEYRLADSPLHF. The CDR3 DNA follows: TGCGCCAGCAGTGAGTACAGGCTAGCCGATTCACCCCTCCACTTT.

The rearrangement uses TRBV10-1 and TRBJ1-5; TRBD1 matches at 7 bases. Per germline, CDR1 WNHNN and CDR2 SYGVQD (reference sequence). This CDR3 comprises 22 residues. The junction had 23 bases not matched to a gene; V was cut back by 3 bases and J by 0 bases. The CDR3 protein is CASSDPPSSPTGSEYSNQPQHF. The CDR3, as DNA: TGCGCCAGCAGTGACCCGCCTTCCAGTCCGACAGGGTCAGAGTATAGCAATCAGCCCCAGCATTTT.